This is a list of T cell receptor beta chains from one sample in a study of beta chain features in type 1 diabetes. Here immunoSEQ multiplex PCR was the method, and the copy in TCRdb shows in-frame clones only, minus some. The table has about 700,000 clones, roughly 13% seen once. The sequencing input was naive CD4+ T cells from blood. The receptor source for this set is a young man with type 1 diabetes. The CDR3 runs from the conserved cysteine through the conserved F or W. A D gene is named only where the DNA matches it firmly. Where a row states a size, it is once, few, many or the class of an expanded clone; other rows omit it.

j_call | v_call | clone_size | d_call | cdr3_aa | cdr3_nt
TRBJ2-5 | TRBV7-9 | NA | NA | CASSSGLGETQYF | TGTGCCAGCAGCTCCGGACTTGGGGAGACCCAGTACTTC
TRBJ1-4 | TRBV4-2 | NA | NA | CASSQEPGLWPNEKLFF | TGTGCCAGCAGCCAAGAGCCAGGGCTGTGGCCTAATGAAAAACTGTTTTTT
TRBJ1-4 | TRBV7-8 | NA | NA | CASSSIGQGNEKLFF | TGTGCCAGCAGCTCGATTGGGCAGGGCAATGAAAAACTGTTTTTT
TRBJ1-5 | TRBV7-8 | NA | NA | CASSFGTGTISNQPQHF | TGTGCCAGCAGCTTCGGGACCGGGACAATAAGCAATCAGCCCCAGCATTTT
TRBJ2-6 | TRBV19 | NA | TRBD2 | CASSLGGSGANVLTF | TGTGCCAGTAGTCTGGGGGGGTCAGGGGCCAACGTCCTGACTTTC
TRBJ2-3 | TRBV30 | NA | TRBD1 | CACRGQVFTTDTQYF | TGTGCCTGTCGTGGACAGGTTTTTACCACAGATACGCAGTATTTT
TRBJ1-5 | TRBV21-1 | few | NA | CASGQRSNQPQHF | TGTGCCAGCGGACAGAGGAGCAATCAGCCCCAGCATTTT
TRBJ2-3 | TRBV7-9 | NA | NA | CASSPTTTTDTQYF | TGTGCCAGCAGCCCAACTACGACCACAGATACGCAGTATTTT
TRBJ2-7 | TRBV5-5 | few | NA | CASSAFYEQYF | TGTGCCAGCAGCGCATTCTACGAGCAGTACTTC
TRBJ1-2 | TRBV18 | few | NA | CASSPPPGGSYGYTF | TGTGCCAGCTCACCACCTCCGGGCGGTAGCTATGGCTACACCTTC
TRBJ2-7 | TRBV4-1 | NA | TRBD2 | CASSRFLRTSGGDNYEQYF | TGCGCCAGCAGCCGATTTCTAAGGACTAGCGGGGGGGACAACTACGAGCAGTACTTC
TRBJ2-7 | TRBV6-5 | few | NA | CASKSGEGAYEQYF | TGTGCCAGCAAGTCCGGGGAAGGAGCCTACGAGCAGTACTTC
TRBJ2-7 | TRBV6-6 | few | NA | CASSSGGYEQYF | TGTGCCAGCAGTTCTGGAGGGTACGAGCAGTACTTC
TRBJ1-2 | TRBV30 | few | TRBD1 | CALGQGYGYTF | TGTGCCCTGGGACAGGGCTATGGCTACACCTTC
TRBJ2-3 | TRBV18 | few | NA | CASSPRGTDTQYF | TGTGCCAGCTCACCACGAGGCACAGATACGCAGTATTTT
TRBJ1-5 | TRBV30 | few | TRBD1 | CAYSDREVQPQHF | TGTGCCTACTCGGACAGGGAAGTCCAGCCCCAGCATTTT
TRBJ2-7 | TRBV4-1 | NA | TRBD1 | CASSQGDRGNYEQYF | TGCGCCAGCAGCCAAGGAGACAGGGGGAACTACGAGCAGTACTTC
TRBJ1-4 | TRBV28 | few | NA | CASRLGEKLFF | TGTGCCAGCCGGTTGGGGGAAAAACTGTTTTTT
TRBJ1-4 | TRBV4-1 | NA | NA | CASSQAGATNEKLFF | TGCGCCAGCAGCCAGGCAGGGGCAACTAATGAAAAACTGTTTTTT
TRBJ1-3 | TRBV11-2 | NA | NA | CASSFRLSSGNTIYF | TGTGCCAGCAGCTTTCGACTCAGCTCTGGAAACACCATATATTTT
TRBJ1-5 | TRBV5-6 | NA | TRBD1 | CASSLRGQGNQPQHF | TGTGCCAGCAGCTTGCGGGGACAGGGGAATCAGCCCCAGCATTTT
TRBJ2-3 | TRBV6-1 | NA | NA | CASSEGLGTFEPDTQYF | TGTGCCAGCAGTGAAGGCTTAGGGACATTTGAACCGGATACGCAGTATTTT
TRBJ2-2 | TRBV11-2 | NA | NA | CASSLSGDPNTGELFF | TGTGCCAGCAGCTTATCGGGGGACCCGAACACCGGGGAGCTGTTTTTT
TRBJ2-2 | TRBV7-9 | few | NA | CASSLVADTGELFF | TGTGCCAGCAGCTTAGTGGCAGACACCGGGGAGCTGTTTTTT
TRBJ2-7 | TRBV6-1 | NA | NA | CASSESGGWRQYF | TGTGCCAGCAGTGAGAGCGGCGGATGGCGGCAGTACTTC
TRBJ2-5 | TRBV18 | few | NA | CASSPPEETQYF | TGTGCCAGCTCACCACCGGAAGAGACCCAGTACTTC
TRBJ2-3 | TRBV25-1 | few | TRBD2 | CASSASGGTDTQYF | TGTGCCAGCAGTGCAAGCGGGGGCACAGATACGCAGTATTTT
TRBJ1-1 | TRBV29-1 | NA | NA | CSVPVLVSTEAFF | TGCAGCGTTCCAGTCTTGGTCAGCACTGAAGCTTTCTTT
TRBJ2-5 | TRBV9 | few | TRBD2 | CASSVGRLARETQYF | TGTGCCAGCAGCGTAGGTCGACTAGCGCGGGAGACCCAGTACTTC
TRBJ1-3 | TRBV2 | few | NA | CASNQGYSGNTIYF | TGTGCCAGCAACCAGGGTTATTCTGGAAACACCATATATTTT
TRBJ2-5 | TRBV15 | NA | NA | CATSRKRTVDPQETQYF | TGTGCCACCAGCAGAAAAAGGACAGTCGACCCCCAAGAGACCCAGTACTTC
TRBJ1-4 | TRBV2 | few | NA | CASKQAAEEKLFF | TGTGCCAGCAAACAGGCAGCAGAGGAAAAACTGTTTTTT
TRBJ2-7 | TRBV7-2 | NA | TRBD1 | CASTLEGGSSYEQYF | TGTGCCAGCACCCTAGAAGGGGGCAGCTCCTACGAGCAGTACTTC
TRBJ2-6 | TRBV28 | NA | TRBD1 | CASSPSGGSGANVLTF | TGTGCCAGCAGTCCCTCAGGGGGCTCTGGGGCCAACGTCCTGACTTTC
TRBJ2-3 | TRBV2 | NA | TRBD1 | CASSQWDRVSTDTQYF | TGTGCCAGCAGTCAATGGGACAGGGTGAGCACAGATACGCAGTATTTT
TRBJ2-3 | TRBV9 | NA | TRBD1 | CASSTYRGGRTSRSTDTQYF | TGTGCCAGCAGCACATATAGAGGGGGCCGGACCAGCAGATCCACAGATACGCAGTATTTT
TRBJ1-1 | TRBV27 | few | TRBD1 | CASSPWDRGDAEAFF | TGTGCCAGCAGTCCGTGGGACAGGGGGGACGCTGAAGCTTTCTTT
TRBJ1-1 | TRBV28 | NA | NA | CATTDGPRTEAFF | TGTGCCACCACGGACGGACCGCGGACTGAAGCTTTCTTT
TRBJ1-1 | TRBV6-5 | NA | NA | CASSYWGGTEAFF | TGTGCCAGCAGTTACTGGGGGGGCACTGAAGCTTTCTTT
TRBJ1-1 | TRBV6-5 | NA | NA | CASSYSRRTNTEAFF | TGTGCCAGCAGTTACTCACGGCGGACTAACACTGAAGCTTTCTTT
TRBJ2-5 | TRBV6-1 | NA | NA | CASRAEETQYF | TGTGCCAGCAGGGCGGAGGAGACCCAGTACTTC
TRBJ1-4 | TRBV25-1 | NA | TRBD1 | CASSIGTGYEKLFF | TGTGCCAGCAGTATCGGGACAGGTTATGAAAAACTGTTTTTT
TRBJ1-2 | TRBV6-6 | few | NA | CASTPAGVGYGYTF | TGTGCCAGCACTCCGGCCGGGGTTGGCTATGGCTACACCTTC
TRBJ1-1 | TRBV27 | NA | TRBD1 | CASLWRGRQGALSTEAFF | TGTGCCAGCCTCTGGCGAGGGAGACAGGGTGCCCTCAGCACTGAAGCTTTCTTT
TRBJ1-1 | TRBV30 | many | TRBD1 | CAWSPGTGGTEAFF | TGTGCCTGGAGCCCTGGGACAGGGGGCACTGAAGCTTTCTTT
TRBJ2-1 | TRBV29-1 | few | NA | CSVSVSEQFF | TGCAGCGTGTCAGTTAGTGAGCAGTTCTTC
TRBJ2-7 | TRBV30 | NA | NA | CAGSPTTYEQYF | TGTGCCGGGTCGCCAACCACCTACGAGCAGTACTTC